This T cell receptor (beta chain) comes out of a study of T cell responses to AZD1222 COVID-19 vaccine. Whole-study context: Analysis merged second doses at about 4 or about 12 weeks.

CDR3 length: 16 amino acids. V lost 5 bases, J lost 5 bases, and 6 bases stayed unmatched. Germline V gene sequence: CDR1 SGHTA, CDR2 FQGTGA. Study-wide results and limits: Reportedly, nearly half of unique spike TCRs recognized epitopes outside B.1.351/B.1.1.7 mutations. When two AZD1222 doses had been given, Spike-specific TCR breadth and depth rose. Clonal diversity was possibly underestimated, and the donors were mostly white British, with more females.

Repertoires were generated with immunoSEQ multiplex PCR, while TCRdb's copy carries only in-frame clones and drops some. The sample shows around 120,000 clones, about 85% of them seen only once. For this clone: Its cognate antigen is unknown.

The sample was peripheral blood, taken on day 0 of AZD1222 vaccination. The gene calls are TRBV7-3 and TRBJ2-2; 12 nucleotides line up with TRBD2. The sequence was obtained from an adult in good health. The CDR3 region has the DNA TGTGCCAGCAGCCAAACTAGCGGGAGGTCAACCGGGGAGCTGTTTTTT. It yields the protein CASSQTSGRSTGELFF. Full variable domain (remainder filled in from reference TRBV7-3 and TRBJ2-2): GAGVSQTPSNKVTEKGKYVELRCDPISGHTALYWYRQSLGQGPEFLIYFQGTGAADDSGLPNDRFFAVRPEGSVSTLKIQRTERGDSAVYLCASSQTSGRSTGELFFGEGSRLTVL.